A selection of T cell receptor beta chains follows, all from one sample in a study of blood T cell repertoires in COVID-19. Measured with immunoSEQ multiplex PCR; TCRdb has only the in-frame clones, and not every one. The repertoire holds tens of thousands of clones, with 87% as singletons. The specimen sequenced was peripheral blood. Source of these receptors: a man aged 45-60 years with active or convalescent COVID-19. Each CDR3 is given with its conserved first and last residue. D genes are given only for firm matches. Clone sizes are given selectively: once, few, many, or a class where the clone is expanded.

>-|-|TRBV3-1/TRBV3-2|TRBJ1-6
CASSQATGGALHF
TGTGCCAGCAGCCAAGCCACCGGGGGGGCCCTCCACTTT
>-|-|TRBV24-1|TRBJ1-4
CATSDSRGGRPNEKLFF
TGTGCCACCAGTGATTCGCGTGGAGGGCGCCCTAATGAAAAACTGTTTTTT
>TRBD1|-|TRBV2|TRBJ1-5
CASREDRFNQPQHF
TGTGCCAGCAGGGAGGACAGGTTCAATCAGCCCCAGCATTTT
>TRBD1|-|TRBV27|TRBJ2-1
CASSWTGDYYNEQFF
TGTGCCAGCAGTTGGACAGGGGACTACTACAATGAGCAGTTCTTC
>TRBD1|-|TRBV7-2|TRBJ1-2
CASSPLDRAYGYTF
TGTGCCAGCAGCCCCCTAGACAGGGCCTATGGCTACACCTTC
>TRBD1|-|TRBV2|TRBJ1-1
CAAGTGGLNTEAFF
TGTGCCGCCGGGACAGGGGGTTTGAACACTGAAGCTTTCTTT
>TRBD2|-|TRBV28|TRBJ2-7
CASSFTLTDTGTSSSYEQYF
TGTGCCAGCAGTTTTACTTTGACAGACACCGGGACTAGCAGCTCCTACGAGCAGTACTTC
>TRBD2|once|TRBV27|TRBJ2-3
CASSETLAGGPHTQYF
TGTGCCAGCAGTGAAACTCTAGCGGGAGGGCCCCATACGCAGTATTTT
>TRBD1|-|TRBV18|TRBJ2-1
CASSPTGAGEQFF
TGTGCCAGCTCACCGACAGGGGCGGGTGAGCAGTTCTTC
>-|-|TRBV5-1|TRBJ1-1
CASSLLQGGITEAFF
TGCGCCAGCAGCTTGCTACAGGGTGGAATCACTGAAGCTTTCTTT
>TRBD2|-|TRBV7-8|TRBJ2-5
CASSLFGRTSEFGETQYF
TGTGCCAGCAGCTTATTCGGTCGGACTAGCGAGTTCGGCGAGACCCAGTACTTC
>-|-|TRBV6-5|TRBJ1-3
CASSYSRDSGNTIYF
TGTGCCAGCAGTTACTCGAGGGACTCTGGAAACACCATATATTTT
>-|few|TRBV29-1|TRBJ1-2
CSVVTPANGYTF
TGCAGCGTTGTGACCCCAGCGAATGGCTACACCTTC
>-|-|TRBV19|TRBJ2-4
CASSARQVTKNIQYF
TGTGCCAGTAGTGCACGACAGGTTACCAAAAACATTCAGTACTTC
>-|-|TRBV7-9|TRBJ1-5
CASSLDSSNQPQHF
TGTGCCAGCAGCCTAGACAGTAGCAATCAGCCCCAGCATTTT
>-|-|TRBV11-2|TRBJ2-7
CASSSYGNPWQYF
TGTGCCAGCAGCTCCTACGGGAATCCTTGGCAGTACTTC
>-|-|TRBV9|TRBJ2-7
CASSVEAVTNYEQYF
TGTGCCAGCAGCGTAGAGGCGGTTACTAACTACGAGCAGTACTTC
>TRBD1|-|TRBV6-2/TRBV6-3|TRBJ1-5
CASSYSPFTGTGEQPQHF
TGTGCCAGCAGTTATTCTCCCTTCACCGGGACAGGGGAACAGCCCCAGCATTTT
>-|once|TRBV7-9|TRBJ2-5
CASSSGETQYF
TGTGCCAGCAGCTCCGGAGAGACCCAGTACTTC
>-|-|TRBV4-3|TRBJ2-3
CASSQDFRWEGADTQYF
TGCGCCAGCAGCCAAGATTTTCGGTGGGAGGGGGCAGATACGCAGTATTTT
>TRBD2|-|TRBV5-5|TRBJ2-5
CASSHRAGGGEQETQYF
TGTGCCAGCAGCCATAGAGCCGGCGGGGGAGAACAAGAGACCCAGTACTTC
>TRBD2|-|TRBV11-2|TRBJ2-7
CASSSVGGLATSYEQYF
TGTGCCAGCAGCTCCGTTGGGGGACTAGCGACCTCCTACGAGCAGTACTTC
>TRBD1|once|TRBV7-2|TRBJ2-5
CASSFTGTDQETQYF
TGTGCCAGCAGCTTCACCGGGACAGATCAAGAGACCCAGTACTTC
>TRBD1|-|TRBV15|TRBJ1-2
CATSRDRQGPLFYGYTF
TGTGCCACCAGCAGAGATCGACAGGGACCCTTGTTCTATGGCTACACCTTC
>TRBD2|-|TRBV29-1|TRBJ2-3
CSGGLAGGGDTQYF
TGCAGCGGGGGACTAGCGGGAGGAGGGGATACGCAGTATTTT
>TRBD2|-|TRBV9|TRBJ2-5
CASSVGLAGGPVQETQYF
TGTGCCAGCAGCGTAGGCCTAGCGGGAGGACCGGTGCAAGAGACCCAGTACTTC
>TRBD1|-|TRBV6-2/TRBV6-3|TRBJ2-5
CASSYSTGPQETQYF
TGTGCCAGCAGTTATTCGACAGGGCCCCAAGAGACCCAGTACTTC
>-|-|TRBV19|TRBJ2-5
CASSIRPREETQYF
TGTGCCAGTAGTATAAGACCTAGAGAAGAGACCCAGTACTTC
>-|-|TRBV27|TRBJ2-2
CASSFGVGELFF
TGTGCCAGCAGTTTCGGGGTCGGGGAGCTGTTTTTT
>TRBD1|-|TRBV14|TRBJ2-6
CASSRATGGPGANVLTF
TGTGCCAGCAGCCGGGCGACAGGGGGCCCTGGGGCCAACGTCCTGACTTTC
>TRBD1|-|TRBV11-2|TRBJ2-5
CASSLGLGTGGLETQYF
TGTGCCAGCAGCTTAGGTCTGGGGACAGGGGGCTTGGAGACCCAGTACTTC
>-|once|TRBV6-6|TRBJ1-2
CASSYYPRDKSGYTF
TGTGCCAGCAGTTACTACCCCCGGGACAAAAGTGGCTACACCTTC
>TRBD2|-|TRBV5-1|TRBJ2-1
CASSLPWTSGNEQFF
TGCGCCAGCAGCTTGCCATGGACTAGCGGGAATGAGCAGTTCTTC
>-|once|TRBV3-1/TRBV3-2|TRBJ1-3
CASSQGTYSGNTIYF
TGTGCCAGCAGCCAAGGCACTTACTCTGGAAACACCATATATTTT
>-|-|TRBV7-3|TRBJ2-2
CASSLAGAGELFF
TGTGCCAGCAGCTTAGCAGGGGCCGGGGAGCTGTTTTTT
>-|-|TRBV9|TRBJ1-2
CASSAPTGFNYGYTF
TGTGCCAGCAGCGCCCCGACAGGATTCAACTATGGCTACACCTTC
>-|-|TRBV5-6|TRBJ1-3
CASSLAAVSLGNTIYF
TGTGCCAGCAGCTTGGCCGCGGTGTCGTTAGGAAACACCATATATTTT
>-|-|TRBV3-1/TRBV3-2|TRBJ2-3
CASSQMMAPSDTQYF
TGTGCCAGCAGCCAAATGATGGCTCCCTCGGATACGCAGTATTTT
>-|-|TRBV19|TRBJ2-3
CGAGFSDTQYF
TGTGGGGCGGGCTTCTCAGATACGCAGTATTTT
>-|once|TRBV27|TRBJ2-3
CASSLSGHYLSTDTQYF
TGTGCCAGCAGTTTATCGGGCCATTATCTTAGCACAGATACGCAGTATTTT
>TRBD2|once|TRBV2|TRBJ2-3
CASRASGYGGTQYF
TGTGCCAGCAGAGCTAGCGGATACGGGGGTACGCAGTATTTT
>-|few|TRBV9|TRBJ2-1
CASSVSPGNEQFF
TGTGCCAGCAGCGTGTCGCCAGGCAATGAGCAGTTCTTC
>-|-|TRBV11-1|TRBJ2-5
CASSLVQETQYF
TGTGCCAGCAGCCTCGTCCAAGAGACCCAGTACTTC
>TRBD1|-|TRBV18|TRBJ1-1
CASSPDRANTEAFF
TGTGCCAGCTCACCGGACAGGGCGAACACTGAAGCTTTCTTT
>-|few|TRBV5-1|TRBJ1-1
CASRQNPGRPEAFF
TGCGCCAGCAGGCAAAACCCGGGGAGGCCAGAAGCTTTCTTT
>TRBD1|-|TRBV24-1|TRBJ2-7
CATSDPSGQGIYEQYF
TGTGCCACCAGTGACCCCTCGGGACAGGGGATCTACGAGCAGTACTTC
>TRBD1|-|TRBV28|TRBJ1-3
CASSFRDRDDTIYF
TGTGCCAGCAGTTTCCGGGACAGGGACGACACCATATATTTT
>-|-|TRBV4-1|TRBJ2-5
CASSQHSRSQETQYF
TGCGCCAGCAGCCAGCATTCGCGTTCCCAAGAGACCCAGTACTTC
>TRBD1|-|TRBV30|TRBJ2-1
CAGLDRAHDNEQFF
TGTGCCGGCTTAGACAGGGCCCATGACAATGAGCAGTTCTTC
>TRBD2|once|TRBV15|TRBJ2-7
CATSTRLAGDYEQYF
TGTGCCACCAGCACCAGACTAGCGGGAGACTACGAGCAGTACTTC
>TRBD1|-|TRBV13|TRBJ1-5
CASSLMAGGGNQPQHF
TGTGCCAGCAGCTTAATGGCAGGGGGCGGGAATCAGCCCCAGCATTTT
>-|-|TRBV9|TRBJ1-6
CASSHGRGTSPLHF
TGTGCCAGCAGCCACGGGCGGGGGACTTCACCCCTCCACTTT
>-|-|TRBV5-1|TRBJ2-3
CASSLAGWATDTQYF
TGCGCCAGCAGCTTGGCTGGTTGGGCCACAGATACGCAGTATTTT
>-|once|TRBV2|TRBJ1-2
CASSDLDTSNYGYTF
TGTGCCAGCAGTGATCTGGACACGTCTAACTATGGCTACACCTTC
>-|-|TRBV7-8|TRBJ1-1
CASSLSMNTEAFF
TGTGCCAGCAGCTTAAGCATGAACACTGAAGCTTTCTTT
>-|-|TRBV6-1|TRBJ1-3
CASSEYRNTIYF
TGTGCCAGCAGTGAATATCGAAACACCATATATTTT
>TRBD1|-|TRBV28|TRBJ2-2
CASSLLLQSDRAGGGELFF
TGTGCCAGCAGTTTATTGCTGCAATCAGACAGGGCCGGAGGCGGGGAGCTGTTTTTT
>-|-|TRBV30|TRBJ2-5
CAWSVRAGLETQYF
TGTGCCTGGAGTGTAAGGGCAGGGCTGGAGACCCAGTACTTC
>TRBD1|-|TRBV27|TRBJ2-7
CASSPTGGPYEQYF
TGTGCCAGCAGCCCAACAGGGGGCCCCTACGAGCAGTACTTC
>TRBD2|few|TRBV6-4|TRBJ2-1
CASSRLAGHNNEQFF
TGTGCCAGCAGTCGACTAGCGGGGCACAACAATGAGCAGTTCTTC